This TCR beta chain was observed in a study of blood T cell repertoires in COVID-19. Across the whole study: The United States, Italy and Spain supplied acute and convalescent COVID-19 samples. The cDNA or gDNA used as material had been derived from T cells, B-cell-depleted T cells, or PBMCs.

In the original processing: Reference gene primer amplification gave nucleated cell count estimates. Profiled with immunoSEQ multiplex PCR; TCRdb holds only in-frame clones, not every one. That table supplies the V and J calls and clone size; D and trimming were determined from the DNA. The sample includes 90,000 to 100,000 clones, about 81% of them seen just once. Germline assignment: CDR1 SEHNR and CDR2 FQNEAQ (reference sequence). The CDR3 extends over 17 amino acids. Trimming took 2 bases from V and 8 from J; bases not matched to a gene: 13. The sequencing input was peripheral blood. The chain recombines TRBV7-9 with TRBJ2-1, with 9 bases identical to TRBD2. The source is a woman in her sixties or seventies with acute or convalescent COVID-19. CDR3 protein: CASSLRSLDSGGHEQFF. DNA of the CDR3: TGTGCCAGCAGCTTAAGGAGTTTGGATAGCGGGGGCCATGAGCAGTTCTTC.